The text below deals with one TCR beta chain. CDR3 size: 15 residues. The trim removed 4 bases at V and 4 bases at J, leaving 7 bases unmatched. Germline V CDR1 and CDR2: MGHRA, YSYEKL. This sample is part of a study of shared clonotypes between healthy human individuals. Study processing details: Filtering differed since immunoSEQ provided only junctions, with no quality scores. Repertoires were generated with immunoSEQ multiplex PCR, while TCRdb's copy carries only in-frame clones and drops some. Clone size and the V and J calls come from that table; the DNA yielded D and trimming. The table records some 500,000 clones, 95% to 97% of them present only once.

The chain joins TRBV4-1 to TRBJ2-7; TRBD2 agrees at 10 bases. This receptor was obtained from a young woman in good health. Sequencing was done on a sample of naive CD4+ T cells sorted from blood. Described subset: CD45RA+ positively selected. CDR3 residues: CASSPGTSVFYEQYF. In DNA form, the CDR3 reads TGCGCCAGCAGCCCAGGGACTAGCGTTTTTTACGAGCAGTACTTC.